This T cell receptor beta chain was identified during a study of CD8+CD57+ T cells in acquired aplastic anemia (dated by TCRdb to between 2017 and 2018). Background on the whole study: DNA extracted from sorted CD4+ and CD8+ cells had a mean of roughly 3.4 ug, with a range of roughly 0.18 to 27.4 ug. Healthy donor samples averaged approximately 10 million reads for CD4+ and roughly 11 million for CD8+ cells.

In the study, sorted CD4+ and CD8+ blood T cells from patients with severe aplastic anemia and from healthy subjects underwent deep sequencing of TCR repertoires. Ficoll-Paque density gradient centrifugation was used to isolate peripheral blood mononuclear cells. Before DNA was extracted, CD4+ and CD8+ T cells were sorted using either FACS or magnetic beads. As for this clonotype: It lacks a known antigen. Within one base of it there is no much larger clone, and no base qualities were kept.

The CDR3 spans 13 residues, from the cysteine through the phenylalanine. Only CDR3 DNA is held: 39 bases, read in frame from base 1. The junction carries 10 bases between V and J, which are trimmed by 0 bases and 13 bases respectively. CDR1 and CDR2, looked up from the germline V gene, are SGHTA and FQGNSA. Results the study describes overall, beyond this receptor: Roughly 31 CD8+ CDR3 sequences were shared between patients and controls but appeared highly expressed in patients and within their immunodominant clones. Patients and healthy controls showed no significant difference in CD8+ Simpson's diversity (P=0.060).

TCR beta VDJ combination and CDR3 sequence profiling used genomic DNA as the template. An Illumina HiSeq 2000 was the platform used for TCR repertoire sequencing. In the authors' own workflow: TRBV/TRBJ rearrangement plots, CDR3 size and DJ length profiles, and Simpson's diversity index were used to evaluate the repertoires. The immunodominant clone was defined as the most abundant DNA sequence in deep sequencing data. CDR3 amino acid sequences were checked for sharing across subjects and were also compared against the VDJdb database and published repertoires. Using fastp at Q25 and MiXCR, TCRdb reprocessed the public reads and kept productive beta chains. A single entry per CDR3 protein holds the most common genes and DNA from its merged rows. The authors' filters were not applied to this entry. This sample holds about 190,000 distinct CDR3 sequences; roughly 56% were observed only once. Clones ranked in the top ten supply about 17% of the sample.

The chain uses TRBV7-2 and TRBJ1-6, with no confident D gene call. This receptor was taken from a human donor in good health, serving as a control. Material for sequencing was sorted CD4+, CD8+, or CD8+CD57+ T cells (not recorded which) from PBMCs. The CDR3 protein is CASSLARDTPLHF. The sequenced DNA: TGTGCCAGCAGCTTAGCAAGGGATACCCCCCTCCACTTT.